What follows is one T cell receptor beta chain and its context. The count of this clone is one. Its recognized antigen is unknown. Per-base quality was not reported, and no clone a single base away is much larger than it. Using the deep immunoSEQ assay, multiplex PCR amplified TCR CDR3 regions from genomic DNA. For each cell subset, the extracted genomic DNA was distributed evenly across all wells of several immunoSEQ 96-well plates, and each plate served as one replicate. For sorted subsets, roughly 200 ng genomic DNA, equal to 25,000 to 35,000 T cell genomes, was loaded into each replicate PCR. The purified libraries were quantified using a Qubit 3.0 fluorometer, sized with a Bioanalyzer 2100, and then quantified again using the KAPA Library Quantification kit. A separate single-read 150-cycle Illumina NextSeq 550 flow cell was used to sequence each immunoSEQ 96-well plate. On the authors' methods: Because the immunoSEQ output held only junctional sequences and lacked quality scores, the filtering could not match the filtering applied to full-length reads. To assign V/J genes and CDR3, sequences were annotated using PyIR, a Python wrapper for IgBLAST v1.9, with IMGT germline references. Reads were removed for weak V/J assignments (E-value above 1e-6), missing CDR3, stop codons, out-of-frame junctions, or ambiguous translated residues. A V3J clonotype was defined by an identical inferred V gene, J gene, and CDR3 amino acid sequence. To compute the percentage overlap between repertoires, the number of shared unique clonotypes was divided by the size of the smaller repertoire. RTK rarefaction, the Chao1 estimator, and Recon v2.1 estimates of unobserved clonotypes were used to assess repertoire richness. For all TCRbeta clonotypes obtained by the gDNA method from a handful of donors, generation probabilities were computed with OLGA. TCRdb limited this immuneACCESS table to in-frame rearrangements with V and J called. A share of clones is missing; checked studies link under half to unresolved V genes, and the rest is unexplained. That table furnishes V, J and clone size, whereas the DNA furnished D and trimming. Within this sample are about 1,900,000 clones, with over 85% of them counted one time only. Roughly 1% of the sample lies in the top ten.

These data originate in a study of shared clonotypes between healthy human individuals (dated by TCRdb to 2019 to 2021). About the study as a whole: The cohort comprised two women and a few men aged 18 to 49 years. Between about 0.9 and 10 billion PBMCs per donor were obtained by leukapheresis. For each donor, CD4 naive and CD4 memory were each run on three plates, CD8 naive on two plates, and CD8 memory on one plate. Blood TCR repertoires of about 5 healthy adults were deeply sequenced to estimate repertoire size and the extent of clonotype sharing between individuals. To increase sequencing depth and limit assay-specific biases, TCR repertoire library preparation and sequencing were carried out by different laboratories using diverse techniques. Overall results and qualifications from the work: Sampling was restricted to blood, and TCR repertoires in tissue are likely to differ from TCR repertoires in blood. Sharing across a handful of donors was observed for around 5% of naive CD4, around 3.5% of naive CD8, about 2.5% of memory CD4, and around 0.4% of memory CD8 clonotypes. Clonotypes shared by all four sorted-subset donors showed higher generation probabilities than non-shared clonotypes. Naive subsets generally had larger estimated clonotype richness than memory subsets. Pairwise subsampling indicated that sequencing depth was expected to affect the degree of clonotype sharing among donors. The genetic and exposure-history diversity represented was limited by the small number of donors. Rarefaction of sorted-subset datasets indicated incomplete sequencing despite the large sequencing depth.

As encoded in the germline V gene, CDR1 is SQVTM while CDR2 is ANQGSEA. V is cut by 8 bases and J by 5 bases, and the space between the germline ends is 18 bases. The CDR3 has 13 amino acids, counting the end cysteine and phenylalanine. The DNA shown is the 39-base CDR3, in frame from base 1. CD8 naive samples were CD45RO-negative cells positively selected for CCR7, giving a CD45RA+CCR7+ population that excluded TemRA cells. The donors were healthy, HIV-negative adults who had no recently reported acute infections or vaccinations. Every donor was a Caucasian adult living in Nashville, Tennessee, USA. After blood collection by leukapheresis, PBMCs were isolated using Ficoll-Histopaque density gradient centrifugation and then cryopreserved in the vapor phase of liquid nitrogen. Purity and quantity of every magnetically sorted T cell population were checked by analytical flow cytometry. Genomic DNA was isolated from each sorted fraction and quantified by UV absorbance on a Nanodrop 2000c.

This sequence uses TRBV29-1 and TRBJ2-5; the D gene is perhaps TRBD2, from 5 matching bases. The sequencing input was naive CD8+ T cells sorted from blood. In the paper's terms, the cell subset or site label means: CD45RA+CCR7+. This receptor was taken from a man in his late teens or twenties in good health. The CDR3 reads CSSLDLNAETQYF. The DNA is TGCAGCTCATTGGACTTAAACGCGGAGACCCAGTACTTC. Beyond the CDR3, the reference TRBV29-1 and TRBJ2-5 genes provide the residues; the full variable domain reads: SAVISQKPSRDICQRGTSLTIQCQVDSQVTMMFWYRQQPGQSLTLIATANQGSEATYESGFVIDKFPISRPNLTFSTLTVSNMSPEDSSIYLCSSLDLNAETQYFGPGTRLLVL.